The 6 T cell receptor beta chains below come from one sample, sequenced in a study of metastatic and nonmetastatic thyroid tumors. Each patient came to thyroid surgery without any prior treatment (of any kind). With MiXCR, TCRdb reprocessed the PCR reads. The sample has approximately 23,000 clones, under 30% seen once; the top ten hold 71%. The sample was blood. All receptors come from a male donor with papillary thyroid cancer or a benign thyroid nodule (not recorded which). Some clones in this sample may be carry-over from other donors' samples.

Notes on this clone: It is likely a read error, because the conserved phenylalanine at the end of the CDR3 is missing. No DNA is shown, since the ends of the CDR3 on it are uncertain; the CDR3 is the one TCRdb lists. The chain links TRBV27 to TRBJ2-3. Looked up from germline, CDR1 is MNHEY and CDR2 is SMNVEV (reference sequence). The CDR3 has 14 residues if both end residues are counted. The CDR3: CASSSGWGTDTHNI.

As regards this clone: A read error is possible here, since a much larger clone lies one base away. Distinct nucleotide sequences in the sample also encode this CDR3. The chain employs TRBV29-1 and TRBJ2-3; the match to TRBD2 covers 11 bases. The CDR3 extends over 14 amino acids. Germline assignment: CDR1 SQVTM and CDR2 ANQGSEA. The CDR3 nucleotides are TGCAGCGTGGATAGCGGGAGGGGCACAGATACGCAATATTTT. Translating it yields CSVDSGRGTDTQYF.

The rearrangement joins TRBV18 to TRBJ2-7, with 8 bases identical to TRBD1. CDR1 and CDR2 from the germline V gene are KGHSH and LQKENI. The CDR3 has 15 residues. Losses at the gene ends were 0 bases for V and 2 bases for J; bases not matched to a gene: 3. CDR3 sequence: CASSPPGQAAYEQYF. The CDR3 nucleotides are TGTGCCAGCTCACCACCGGGACAGGCCGCCTACGAGCAGTACTTC. The full variable domain, rest sourced from reference TRBV18 and TRBJ2-7, is NAGVMQNPRHLVRRRGQEARLRCSPMKGHSHVYWYRQLPEEGLKFMVYLQKENIIDESGMPKERFSAEFPKEGPSILRIQQVVRGDSAAYFCASSPPGQAAYEQYFGPGTRLTVT.

As to this clone: A read error is possible here, since a much larger clone lies one base away. This chain uses TRBV2 with TRBJ2-6; 14 positions match TRBD2. CDR1 is SNHLY, CDR2 FYNNEI, per germline. V dropped 3 bases and J dropped 4; count of bases not matched to a gene: 8. This CDR3 comprises 19 residues. CDR3 amino acids: CASSEEGLAGAGGANVLTF. For the CDR3, the DNA is TGTGCCAGCAGTGAGGAGGGACTAGCGGGAGCGGGAGGGGCCAACGTCCTGACTTTC.

This clone has a count of ten or more. V and J are TRBV28 and TRBJ1-2; D is perhaps TRBD1 (6 bases). Germline CDR1 reads MDHEN; CDR2 reads SYDVKM. V was trimmed by 2 bases and J by 4 bases, leaving 11 bases between them. CDR3 length: 14 residues. The DNA for the CDR3 is TGTGCCAGCAGTTTAACAGGGATCGTCTATGGCTACACCTTC. It codes for CASSLTGIVYGYTF.

The chain carries TRBV20-1 and TRBJ2-1; no firm D call. The CDR3 contains 13 residues. The V and J ends lost 3 bases and 3 bases respectively, with 9 bases between them. The germline CDR1 and CDR2 sequences are DFQATT and SNEGSKA (reference sequence). The CDR3 region is CSASMSDYNEQFF. CDR3 DNA: TGCAGTGCTAGTATGTCTGACTACAATGAGCAGTTCTTC.